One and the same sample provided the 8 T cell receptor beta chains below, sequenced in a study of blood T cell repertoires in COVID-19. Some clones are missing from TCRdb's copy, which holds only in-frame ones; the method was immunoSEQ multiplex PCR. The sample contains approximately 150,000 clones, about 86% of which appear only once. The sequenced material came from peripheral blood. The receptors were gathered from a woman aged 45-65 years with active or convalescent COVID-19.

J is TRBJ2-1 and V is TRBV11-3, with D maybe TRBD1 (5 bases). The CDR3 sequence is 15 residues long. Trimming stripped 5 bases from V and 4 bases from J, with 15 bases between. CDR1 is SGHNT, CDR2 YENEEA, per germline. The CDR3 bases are TGTGCCAGCAGCCTTAGATCAGGGATGTACAATGAGCAGTTCTTC. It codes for CASSLRSGMYNEQFF.

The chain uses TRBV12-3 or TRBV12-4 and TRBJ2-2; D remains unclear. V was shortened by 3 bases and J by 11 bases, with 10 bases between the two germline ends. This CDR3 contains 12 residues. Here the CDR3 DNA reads TGTGCCAGCAGTTTTGTCCGCGGAGAGCTGTTTTTT. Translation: CASSFVRGELFF.

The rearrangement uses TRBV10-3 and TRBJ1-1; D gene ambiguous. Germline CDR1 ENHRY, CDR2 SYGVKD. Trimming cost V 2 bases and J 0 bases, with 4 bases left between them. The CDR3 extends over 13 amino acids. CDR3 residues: CAISETLNTEAFF. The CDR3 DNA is TGTGCCATCAGTGAGACTTTGAACACTGAAGCTTTCTTT.

CDR3: CAWQGAFEAFF. The CDR3 bases are TGTGCCTGGCAGGGGGCATTTGAAGCTTTCTTT. The V and J genes are TRBV30 and TRBJ1-1; 8 nucleotides match TRBD1. Germline V gives CDR1 GTSNPN, CDR2 SVGIG (reference sequence). The CDR3 is 11 amino acids. Trimming cost V 5 bases and J 7 bases; bases outside gene matches: 3.

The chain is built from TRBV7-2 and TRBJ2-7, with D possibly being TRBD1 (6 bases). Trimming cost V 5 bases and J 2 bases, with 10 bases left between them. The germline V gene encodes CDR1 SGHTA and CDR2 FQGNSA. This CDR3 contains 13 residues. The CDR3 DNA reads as TGTGCCAGCAGCACCGCAGGGGCCTACGAGCAGTACTTC. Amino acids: CASSTAGAYEQYF.

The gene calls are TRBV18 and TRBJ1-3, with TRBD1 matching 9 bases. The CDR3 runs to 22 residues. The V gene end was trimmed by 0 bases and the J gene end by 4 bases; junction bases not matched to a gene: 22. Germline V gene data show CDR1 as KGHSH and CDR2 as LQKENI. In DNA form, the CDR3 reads TGTGCCAGCTCACCACCGGGTGGGGACAGGGTAAGGCGCAGCGGCTCCGGAAACACCATATATTTT. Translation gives CASSPPGGDRVRRSGSGNTIYF.

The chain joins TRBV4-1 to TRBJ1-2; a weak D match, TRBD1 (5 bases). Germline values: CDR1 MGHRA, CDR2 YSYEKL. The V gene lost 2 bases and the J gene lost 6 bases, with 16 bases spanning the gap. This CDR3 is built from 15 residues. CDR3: CASSQLIAREDGYTF. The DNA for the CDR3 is TGCGCCAGCAGCCAACTAATCGCCAGGGAGGATGGCTACACCTTC.

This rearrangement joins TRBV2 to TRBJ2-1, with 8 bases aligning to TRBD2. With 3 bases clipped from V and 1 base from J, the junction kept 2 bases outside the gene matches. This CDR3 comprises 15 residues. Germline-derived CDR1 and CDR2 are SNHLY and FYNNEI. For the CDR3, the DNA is TGTGCCAGCAGTGAGCTAGCGGGTTCCTACAATGAGCAGTTCTTC. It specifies CASSELAGSYNEQFF.